These T cell receptor beta chains were read from a single sample in a study of blood T cell repertoires in COVID-19. TCRdb's table, derived via immunoSEQ multiplex PCR, lists solely in-frame clones and lacks some. The sample has about 210,000 clones; roughly four fifths are singletons. Source material: peripheral blood. The receptors were gathered from a woman aged 50 to 65 with active or convalescent COVID-19. The CDR3 runs from the conserved cysteine through the conserved F or W. Fields, in order: J gene, clone size, D gene, V gene, CDR3 DNA, CDR3 protein. A D gene is named only where the DNA matches it firmly. Not every row has a clone size; where given, it reads once, few, many or a size class.

j_call: TRBJ2-6
clone_size: -
d_call: TRBD2
v_call: TRBV20-1
cdr3_nt: TGCAGTGCTAGTCCTAGCGGGAGATCCGGGGCCAACGTCCTGACTTTC
cdr3_aa: CSASPSGRSGANVLTF

j_call: TRBJ1-2
clone_size: once
d_call: -
v_call: TRBV3-1/TRBV3-2
cdr3_nt: TGTGCCAGCAGCAGGGGCGCGACGGGTCCCTATGGCTACACCTTC
cdr3_aa: CASSRGATGPYGYTF

j_call: TRBJ1-2
clone_size: -
d_call: TRBD1
v_call: TRBV7-2
cdr3_nt: TGTGCCAGCAGCTTAGCCAGGGGGCATGGCTACACCTTC
cdr3_aa: CASSLARGHGYTF

j_call: TRBJ2-7
clone_size: -
d_call: TRBD2
v_call: TRBV7-6
cdr3_nt: TGTGCCAGCAGCTTAGGCCTCAATCGGGGGGGACCGATAGGGTCCTACGAGCAGTACTTC
cdr3_aa: CASSLGLNRGGPIGSYEQYF

j_call: TRBJ1-5
clone_size: -
d_call: -
v_call: TRBV3-1/TRBV3-2
cdr3_nt: TGTGCCAGCAGCCATGGACAGTATCAGCCCCAGCATTTT
cdr3_aa: CASSHGQYQPQHF

j_call: TRBJ1-4
clone_size: many
d_call: -
v_call: TRBV24-1
cdr3_nt: TGTGCCACCAGTGACTCGGTACGGAATGAAAAACTGTTTTTT
cdr3_aa: CATSDSVRNEKLFF

j_call: TRBJ2-5
clone_size: -
d_call: -
v_call: TRBV11-2
cdr3_nt: TGTGCCAGCAGCCAAGGGCAGGGGTGGGAGACCCAGTACTTC
cdr3_aa: CASSQGQGWETQYF

j_call: TRBJ2-5
clone_size: -
d_call: -
v_call: TRBV29-1
cdr3_nt: TGCAGCGCGCACAGGGTTCAGGAGACCCAGTACTTC
cdr3_aa: CSAHRVQETQYF

j_call: TRBJ2-7
clone_size: -
d_call: TRBD2
v_call: TRBV11-3
cdr3_nt: TGTGCCAGCAGCTTAGTAGCGACTAGCGACGAGCAGTACTTC
cdr3_aa: CASSLVATSDEQYF

j_call: TRBJ1-6
clone_size: -
d_call: TRBD1
v_call: TRBV9
cdr3_nt: TGTGCCAGCAGGGAGACAGGGGAGAACTCACCCCTCCACTTT
cdr3_aa: CASRETGENSPLHF

j_call: TRBJ1-5
clone_size: few
d_call: -
v_call: TRBV5-5
cdr3_nt: TGTGCCAGCAGCTTTACAGGGTCCAATCAGCCCCAGCATTTT
cdr3_aa: CASSFTGSNQPQHF

j_call: TRBJ1-1
clone_size: -
d_call: -
v_call: TRBV11-2
cdr3_nt: TGTGCCAGCGAGAAAACAGGGTCCAACACTGAAGCTTTCTTT
cdr3_aa: CASEKTGSNTEAFF

j_call: TRBJ1-5
clone_size: -
d_call: TRBD1
v_call: TRBV7-2
cdr3_nt: TGTGCCAGCAGCTCGACAGGGAGACATCAGCCCCAGCATTTT
cdr3_aa: CASSSTGRHQPQHF

j_call: TRBJ1-5
clone_size: once
d_call: TRBD1
v_call: TRBV7-2
cdr3_nt: TGTGCCAGCAGCTTACTCGGCAGGGGGGAGAATCAGCCCCAGCATTTT
cdr3_aa: CASSLLGRGENQPQHF

j_call: TRBJ2-2
clone_size: -
d_call: -
v_call: TRBV5-6
cdr3_nt: TGTGCCAGCAGCTTGGATTGGGGGGAGAACACCGGGGAGCTGTTTTTT
cdr3_aa: CASSLDWGENTGELFF

j_call: TRBJ2-1
clone_size: -
d_call: -
v_call: TRBV4-2
cdr3_nt: TGTGCCAGCAGCCAAGGGGACAACAATGAGCAGTTCTTC
cdr3_aa: CASSQGDNNEQFF

j_call: TRBJ1-2
clone_size: -
d_call: -
v_call: TRBV6-5
cdr3_nt: TGTGCCAGCAGGACGGGTCTCTTTGTCGGCTACACCTTC
cdr3_aa: CASRTGLFVGYTF

j_call: TRBJ2-2
clone_size: -
d_call: -
v_call: TRBV5-1
cdr3_nt: TGCGCCAGCAGCTTAAGGCCGGCGGGCGGGGAGCTGTTTTTT
cdr3_aa: CASSLRPAGGELFF

j_call: TRBJ2-3
clone_size: -
d_call: -
v_call: TRBV2
cdr3_nt: TGTGCCAGCAGTGAGGGGATCAAGCCGGGGGCAGATACGCAGTATTTT
cdr3_aa: CASSEGIKPGADTQYF